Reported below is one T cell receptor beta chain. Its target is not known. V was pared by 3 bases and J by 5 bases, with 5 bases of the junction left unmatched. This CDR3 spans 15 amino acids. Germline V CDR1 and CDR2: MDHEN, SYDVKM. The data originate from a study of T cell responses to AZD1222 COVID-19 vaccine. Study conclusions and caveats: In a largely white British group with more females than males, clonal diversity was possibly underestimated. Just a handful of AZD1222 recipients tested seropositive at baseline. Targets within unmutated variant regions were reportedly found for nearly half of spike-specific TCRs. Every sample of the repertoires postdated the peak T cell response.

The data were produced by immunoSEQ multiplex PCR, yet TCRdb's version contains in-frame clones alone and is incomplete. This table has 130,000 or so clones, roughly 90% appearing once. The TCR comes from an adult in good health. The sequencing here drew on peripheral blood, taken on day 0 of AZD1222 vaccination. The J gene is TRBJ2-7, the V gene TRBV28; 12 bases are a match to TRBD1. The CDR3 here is CASSLTGTGGHEQYF. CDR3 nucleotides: TGTGCCAGCAGTTTGACAGGGACAGGGGGCCACGAGCAGTACTTC.